One and the same sample provided the 28 T cell receptor beta chains below, sequenced in a study of blood T cell repertoires in COVID-19. Sequenced by immunoSEQ multiplex PCR; TCRdb stores in-frame clones only, minus some. The profile shows approximately 58,000 clones, 85% of them singletons. Sequencing was carried out using peripheral blood. Source of these receptors: a man in his forties or fifties with active COVID-19.

The V and J genes are TRBV6-5 and TRBJ2-2, with 9 bases fitting TRBD1. The CDR3 runs to 15 residues. Trimming at V came to 6 bases and at J to 2 bases, leaving 4 bases not matched to a gene. CDR1 and CDR2 (germline): MNHEY, SVGAGI. The CDR3 region is CASRGTGRNTGELFF. The DNA for the CDR3 is TGTGCCAGCAGGGGGACAGGGAGAAACACCGGGGAGCTGTTTTTT.

The V gene is TRBV7-6, the J gene TRBJ2-5; 7 bases agree with TRBD2. V was pared by 5 bases and J by 4 bases, with 16 bases of the junction left unmatched. The germline V gene encodes CDR1 SGHVS and CDR2 FNYEAQ. This CDR3 has 17 amino acids. CDR3 coding DNA: TGTGCCAGCAGCAAAGGACACCTCGCGGGAGTGAGAGAGACCCAGTACTTC. This gives the protein CASSKGHLAGVRETQYF.

The chain recombines TRBV6-2 or TRBV6-3 with TRBJ2-5, with D unresolved. The ends were cut back, 6 bases at V and 4 bases at J, with 12 bases in the middle. Germline V lookup: CDR1 MNHEY, CDR2 SVGEGT. The CDR3 runs 13 residues. CDR3 nucleotide sequence: TGTGCCAGCAGCCCGGATTGGGCAGAGACCCAGTACTTC. It codes for CASSPDWAETQYF.

V is TRBV10-3 and J is TRBJ2-3; TRBD2 agrees at 10 bases. Looked up from germline, CDR1 is ENHRY and CDR2 is SYGVKD. This CDR3 has 15 residues. Losses at the gene ends were 11 bases for V and 1 base for J; bases not matched to a gene: 9. CDR3 sequence: CAGSGLAGGTDTQYF. The CDR3 coding sequence is TGTGCCGGCTCGGGGCTAGCGGGAGGCACAGATACGCAGTATTTT.

The chain uses TRBV28 and TRBJ1-5, with 8 bases aligning to TRBD1. The CDR3 is made up of 14 amino acids. Germline CDR1 MDHEN, CDR2 SYDVKM. V trimming: 6 bases; J trimming: 3 bases; junction bases outside the gene matches: 4. CDR3 DNA: TGTGCCAGCAGGGCGGGACAGGACAATCAGCCCCAGCATTTT. It encodes CASRAGQDNQPQHF. The whole variable domain, remainder taken from reference TRBV28 and TRBJ1-5, is DVKVTQSSRYLVKRTGEKVFLECVQDMDHENMFWYRQDPGLGLRLIYFSYDVKMKEKGDIPEGYSVSREKKERFSLILESASTNQTSMYLCASRAGQDNQPQHFGDGTRLSIL.

The CDR3 DNA is TGTGCCAGCGCGCTTAGGAGTTCTCCCACCTACAATGAGCAGTTCTTC. This gives the protein CASALRSSPTYNEQFF. The chain links TRBV6-4 to TRBJ2-1; D call uncertain. From germline, CDR1 is MRHNA and CDR2 SNTAGT. The CDR3 has 16 residues. V dropped 8 bases and J dropped 2 bases, with 19 bases sitting between them.

The CDR3 nucleotides read TGTGCCAGCAGCTTTACCGACAGTCCCCTCCACTTT. Translated, it gives CASSFTDSPLHF. This chain links TRBV5-4 with TRBJ1-6, with D possibly matching TRBD1 (5 bases). V lost 2 bases and J lost 13, with 10 bases in between. Germline V gene data show CDR1 as SGHNT and CDR2 as YYREEE (reference sequence). The CDR3 is 12 amino acids.

CDR3 loop: CSASTSGVRETQYF. The CDR3 region has the DNA TGCAGTGCTAGTACTAGCGGGGTTAGAGAGACCCAGTACTTC. The J gene is TRBJ2-5, the V gene TRBV20-1; the match to TRBD2 covers 10 bases. This CDR3 is 14 amino acids long. The junction had 5 bases not matched to a gene; V was cut back by 3 bases and J by 4 bases. CDR1 is DFQATT and CDR2 is SNEGSKA in the germline V gene (reference sequence).

The J gene is TRBJ2-6, the V gene TRBV7-2; no clear D. Germline assignment: CDR1 SGHTA and CDR2 FQGNSA. The CDR3 covers 16 residues. Trimming removed 1 base from V and 0 bases from J, with 7 bases in between. The CDR3 protein is CASSLVMSSGANVLTF. CDR3 DNA sequence: TGTGCCAGCAGCTTAGTGATGAGCTCTGGGGCCAACGTCCTGACTTTC. Filled out from reference TRBV7-2 and TRBJ2-6, the complete variable domain reads GAGVSQSPSNKVTEKGKDVELRCDPISGHTALYWYRQSLGQGLEFLIYFQGNSAPDKSGLPSDRFSAERTGGSVSTLTIQRTQQEDSAVYLCASSLVMSSGANVLTFGAGSRLTVL.

This rearrangement joins TRBV5-4 to TRBJ2-5; no reliable D call. This CDR3 spans 14 amino acids. CDR1 is SGHNT and CDR2 is YYREEE in the germline V gene (reference sequence). With 0 bases removed from V and 4 bases from J, the gap between germline ends came to 10 bases. CDR3 loop: CASSLALAGETQYF. CDR3 DNA: TGTGCCAGCAGCTTGGCCTTGGCAGGAGAGACCCAGTACTTC.

This clone was seen a few times. The chain links TRBV24-1 to TRBJ2-1, with D possibly TRBD2 on 5 matching bases. This CDR3 is 16 amino acids long. Germline loops: CDR1 KGHDR, CDR2 SFDVKD. The V end was cut by 3 bases, the J end by 7 bases, with 18 bases between. This chain's CDR3 is CATSDPGLPEENEQFF. The DNA of the CDR3 is TGTGCCACCAGTGATCCCGGGCTGCCGGAGGAGAATGAGCAGTTCTTC.

The chain uses TRBV4-2 and TRBJ1-3, with TRBD1 matching 7 bases. CDR3 size: 16 residues. With V trimmed by 4 bases and J by 0 bases, 6 bases remained unmatched. Germline V gene lookup returns CDR1 LGHNA and CDR2 YNFKEQ. CDR3 region: CASSRPTGDSGNTIYF. The CDR3 nucleotides are TGTGCCAGCAGCCGGCCTACAGGGGACTCTGGAAACACCATATATTTT.

The rearrangement uses TRBV7-3 and TRBJ1-2; D is uncertain. Germline V gene data show CDR1 as SGHTA and CDR2 as FQGTGA. This CDR3 spans 13 amino acids. Trimming removed 5 bases at V and 2 bases at J, with 9 bases between. CDR3 sequence reads: CASSPDKNYGYTF. In DNA form, the CDR3 reads TGTGCCAGCAGCCCCGACAAGAACTATGGCTACACCTTC.

The rearrangement links TRBV18 to TRBJ1-1, with D perhaps matching TRBD1 (6 bases). Germline CDR1 KGHSH, CDR2 LQKENI. The CDR3 runs 16 residues. V was shortened by 4 bases and J by 1 base, with 16 bases between the two germline ends. In DNA form, the CDR3 reads TGTGCCAGCTCACTTACGTTAGACAGGAGGAACACTGAAGCTTTCTTT. This codes for CASSLTLDRRNTEAFF.

The chain uses TRBV28 and TRBJ2-7; 9 bases are a match to TRBD1. In germline, CDR1 is MDHEN, CDR2 SYDVKM. V trimming: 4 bases; J trimming: 4 bases; junction bases outside the gene matches: 8. This CDR3 is built from 15 residues. The CDR3 DNA sequence: TGTGCCAGCAGTTGGGGGACAGGGCTAAGGTACGAGCAGTACTTC. Translating gives CASSWGTGLRYEQYF.

This clone appeared many times. The chain combines TRBV4-1 with TRBJ2-1; 14 bases agree with TRBD2. The germline V gene encodes CDR1 MGHRA and CDR2 YSYEKL. The CDR3 loop spans 17 amino acids. The J segment lost 11 bases and the V segment lost 4 bases, leaving 13 bases of the junction unmatched. CDR3 in amino acids: CASSLDSGLAGGVKQFF. In nucleotides, the CDR3 is TGCGCCAGCAGCCTCGACTCCGGACTAGCGGGAGGCGTGAAGCAGTTCTTC.

The chain uses TRBV10-3 and TRBJ2-7, with 9 bases matching TRBD2. From germline, CDR1 is ENHRY and CDR2 SYGVKD. The CDR3 is 18 residues long. The J segment lost 6 bases and the V segment lost 3 bases, leaving 18 bases of the junction unmatched. CDR3 DNA sequence: TGTGCCATCAGTGATTTTACTGGCGGGAGGGCCCATGGGGGCGAGCAGTACTTC. Translating gives CAISDFTGGRAHGGEQYF.

V gene TRBV7-9 combines with J gene TRBJ2-4; TRBD1 agrees at 7 bases. The V gene end was trimmed by 4 bases and the J gene end by 8 bases; junction bases not matched to a gene: 8. Germline CDR1 reads SEHNR; CDR2 reads FQNEAQ (reference sequence). The CDR3 totals 14 residues. CDR3 nucleotide sequence: TGTGCCAGCAGCTCCAGGACAGGCCGGGACATTCAGTACTTC. Amino acids: CASSSRTGRDIQYF. Looking up the rest from reference TRBV7-9 and TRBJ2-4 gives the full variable domain: DTGVSQNPRHKITKRGQNVTFRCDPISEHNRLYWYRQTLGQGPEFLTYFQNEAQLEKSRLLSDRFSAERPKGSFSTLEIQRTEQGDSAMYLCASSSRTGRDIQYFGAGTRLSVL.

The chain joins TRBV29-1 to TRBJ2-1, with 8 nucleotides matching TRBD2. With V trimmed by 0 bases and J by 0 bases, 13 bases remained unmatched. This CDR3 is built from 19 residues. In germline, CDR1 is SQVTM, CDR2 ANQGSEA. As DNA, the CDR3 is TGCAGCGTTGAAGATCGCAGGACTAGCAGACTTTACTCCTACAATGAGCAGTTCTTC. Its protein product is CSVEDRRTSRLYSYNEQFF.

The chain couples TRBV5-1 to TRBJ2-3; weak D call: TRBD2 (5 bases). Germline loops: CDR1 SGHRS, CDR2 YFSETQ. V dropped 7 bases and J dropped 1 base, with 10 bases sitting between them. The CDR3 has 13 amino acids. In DNA, the CDR3 is TGCGCCAGCCAGCCAGCGGGCACAGATACGCAGTATTTT. This gives the protein CASQPAGTDTQYF.

The gene calls are TRBV7-3 and TRBJ2-6; TRBD1 agrees at 7 bases. Germline assignment: CDR1 SGHTA and CDR2 FQGTGA. The CDR3 is 15 amino acids. The V and J ends lost 5 bases and 2 bases, in that order; junction bases with no gene match: 3. CDR3 in amino acids: CASSIDRAGANVLTF. The DNA of the CDR3 is TGTGCCAGCAGCATCGACAGGGCTGGGGCCAACGTCCTGACTTTC.

The J gene is TRBJ2-2, the V gene TRBV5-4; 8 bases are a match to TRBD1. The CDR3 has 14 residues. Germline CDR1 reads SGHNT; CDR2 reads YYREEE (reference sequence). J gave up 6 bases and V 4 bases, and 5 bases lay outside the gene matches. The CDR3 is CASSNDRGSGELFF. CDR3 sequence (DNA): TGTGCCAGCAGCAACGACAGGGGCTCCGGGGAGCTGTTTTTT.

The V and J genes are TRBV3-1 (or the pseudogene TRBV3-2) and TRBJ2-7; D gene ambiguous. The CDR3 is 13 residues long. The V and J ends lost 4 bases and 2 bases respectively, with 9 bases between them. The germline CDR1 and CDR2 sequences are LGHDT and YNNKEL (reference sequence). Written as DNA, the CDR3 is TGTGCCAGCAGCCCGACTTCCACCTACGAGCAGTACTTC. Its protein product is CASSPTSTYEQYF.

V usage is TRBV28 and J usage is TRBJ2-1, with 7 nucleotides matching TRBD2. This CDR3 is built from 18 residues. The V and J ends lost 5 bases and 5 bases, in that order; junction bases with no gene match: 18. Per the germline V gene, CDR1 is MDHEN and CDR2 is SYDVKM. The CDR3 DNA reads TGTGCCAGCAGTACCCTTTATATCGAGCGGGGAGAAGACAATGAGCAGTTCTTC. Encoded protein: CASSTLYIERGEDNEQFF.

V is TRBV2 and J is TRBJ2-7, with TRBD2 identical over 10 bases. The CDR3 sequence is 18 residues long. Per germline, CDR1 SNHLY and CDR2 FYNNEI. Germline trimming cut 6 bases from V and 3 bases from J; bases unmatched to any gene: 17. The CDR3: CASRKGSLAGDPNYEQYF. The CDR3 nucleotides are TGTGCCAGCAGAAAAGGGAGTCTAGCGGGAGACCCGAACTACGAGCAGTACTTC. Looking up the rest from reference TRBV2 and TRBJ2-7 gives the full variable domain: EPEVTQTPSHQVTQMGQEVILRCVPISNHLYFYWYRQILGQKVEFLVSFYNNEISEKSEIFDDQFSVERPDGSNFTLKIRSTKLEDSAMYFCASRKGSLAGDPNYEQYFGPGTRLTVT.

This chain joins TRBV5-5 and TRBJ2-3, with TRBD2 matching 8 bases. The germline CDR1 and CDR2 sequences are SGHKS and YYEKEE (reference sequence). Losses at the gene ends were 4 bases for V and 2 bases for J; bases not matched to a gene: 3. There are 14 residues in the CDR3. CDR3 in DNA: TGTGCCAGCAGCGGAGCGGGAGTCACAGATACGCAGTATTTT. Translated: CASSGAGVTDTQYF.

This rearrangement joins TRBV18 to TRBJ2-3, with a tentative D call TRBD2 (5 bases). CDR3 length equals 15 residues. CDR1 and CDR2 (germline): KGHSH, LQKENI. V dropped 1 base and J dropped 5 bases, with 13 bases sitting between them. The CDR3 sequence: CASSPRRNEGDTQYF. CDR3 DNA sequence: TGTGCCAGCTCACCACGAAGGAACGAGGGAGATACGCAGTATTTT.

The V gene is TRBV7-8, the J gene TRBJ2-3; D is possibly TRBD1 (6 bases). The germline V and J ends were trimmed by 4 bases and 2 bases, with 10 bases remaining between them. CDR1 is SGHVS and CDR2 is FQNEAQ in the germline V gene. The CDR3 runs to 14 residues. CDR3 in amino acids: CASSSGQITDTQYF. The CDR3 DNA follows: TGTGCCAGCAGCTCCGGACAGATCACAGATACGCAGTATTTT.